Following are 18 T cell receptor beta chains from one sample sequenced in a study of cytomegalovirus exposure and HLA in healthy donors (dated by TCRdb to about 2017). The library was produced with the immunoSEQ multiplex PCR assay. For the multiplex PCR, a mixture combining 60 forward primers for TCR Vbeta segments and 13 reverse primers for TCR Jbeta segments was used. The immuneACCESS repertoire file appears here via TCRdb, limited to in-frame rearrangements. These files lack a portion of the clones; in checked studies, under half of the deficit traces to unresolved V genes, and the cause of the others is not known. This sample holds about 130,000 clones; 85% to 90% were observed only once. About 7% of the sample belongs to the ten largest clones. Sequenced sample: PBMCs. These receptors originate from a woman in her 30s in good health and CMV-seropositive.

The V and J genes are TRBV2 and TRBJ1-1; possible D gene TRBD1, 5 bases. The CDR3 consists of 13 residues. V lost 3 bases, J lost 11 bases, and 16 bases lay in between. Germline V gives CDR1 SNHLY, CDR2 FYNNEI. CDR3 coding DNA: TGTGCCAGCAGTGATATCCGGGGGGGGTGGGCTTTCTTT. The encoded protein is CASSDIRGGWAFF.

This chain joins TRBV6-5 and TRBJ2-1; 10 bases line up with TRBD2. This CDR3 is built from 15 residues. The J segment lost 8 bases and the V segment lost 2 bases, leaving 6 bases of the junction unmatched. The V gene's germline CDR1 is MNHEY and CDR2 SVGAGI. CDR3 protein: CASSYGTSGVHEQFF. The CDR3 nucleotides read TGTGCCAGCAGTTACGGTACTAGCGGGGTACATGAGCAGTTCTTC.

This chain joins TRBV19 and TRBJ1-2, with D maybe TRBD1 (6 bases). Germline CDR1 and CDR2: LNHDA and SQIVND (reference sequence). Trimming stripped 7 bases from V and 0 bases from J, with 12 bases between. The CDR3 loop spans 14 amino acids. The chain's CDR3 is CASTPQGSNYGYTF. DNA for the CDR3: TGTGCCAGTACACCCCAGGGGTCTAACTATGGCTACACCTTC.

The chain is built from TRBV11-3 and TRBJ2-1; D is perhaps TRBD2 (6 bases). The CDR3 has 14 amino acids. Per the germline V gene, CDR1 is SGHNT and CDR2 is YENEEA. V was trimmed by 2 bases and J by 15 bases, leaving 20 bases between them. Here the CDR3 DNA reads TGTGCCAGCAGCTTAAGCGAGGCGGCGGGGAAGCTGTTCTTC. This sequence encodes CASSLSEAAGKLFF.

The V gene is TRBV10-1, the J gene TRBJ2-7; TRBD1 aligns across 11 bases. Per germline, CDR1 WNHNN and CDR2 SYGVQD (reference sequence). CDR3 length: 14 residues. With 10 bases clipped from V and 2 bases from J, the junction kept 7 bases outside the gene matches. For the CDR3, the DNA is TGCGCCACTCCGGGACAGGGGGGTCCCTACGAGCAGTACTTC. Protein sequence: CATPGQGGPYEQYF.

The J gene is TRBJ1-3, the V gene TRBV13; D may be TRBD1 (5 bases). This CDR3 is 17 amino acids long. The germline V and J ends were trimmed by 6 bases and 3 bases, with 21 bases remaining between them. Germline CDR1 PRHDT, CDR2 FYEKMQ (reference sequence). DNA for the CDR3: TGTGCCAGCAGGCTAGGGGTATCCAGGGATTATGGAAACACCATATATTTT. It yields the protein CASRLGVSRDYGNTIYF.

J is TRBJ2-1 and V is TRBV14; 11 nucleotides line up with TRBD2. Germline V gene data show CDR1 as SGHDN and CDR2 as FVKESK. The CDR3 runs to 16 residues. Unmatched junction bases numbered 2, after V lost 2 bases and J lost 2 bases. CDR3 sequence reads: CASSQPSGRPYNEQFF. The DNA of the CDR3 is TGTGCCAGCAGCCAACCTAGCGGGAGGCCCTACAATGAGCAGTTCTTC.

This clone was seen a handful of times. The CDR3 sequence is CASSKTGAEQFF. CDR3 coding DNA: TGCGCCAGCAGCAAAACAGGGGCTGAGCAGTTCTTC. The V gene is TRBV4-1, the J gene TRBJ2-1; 7 bases are a match to TRBD1. The length of the CDR3 is 12 residues. From germline, CDR1 is MGHRA and CDR2 YSYEKL. The ends lost 5 bases at V and 9 bases at J; junction bases unmatched: 4.

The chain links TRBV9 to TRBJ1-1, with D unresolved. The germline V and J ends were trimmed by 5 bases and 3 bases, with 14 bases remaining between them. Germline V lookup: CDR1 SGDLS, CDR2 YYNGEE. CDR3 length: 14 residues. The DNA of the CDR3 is TGTGCCAGCAGTGCTATCCTCGGAGACACTGAAGCTTTCTTT. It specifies CASSAILGDTEAFF.

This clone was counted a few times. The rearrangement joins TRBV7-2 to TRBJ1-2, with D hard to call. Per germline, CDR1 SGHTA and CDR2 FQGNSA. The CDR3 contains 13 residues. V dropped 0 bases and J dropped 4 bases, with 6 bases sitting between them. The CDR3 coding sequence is TGTGCCAGCAGCTTAGCGCACAGCTATGGCTACACCTTC. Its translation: CASSLAHSYGYTF.

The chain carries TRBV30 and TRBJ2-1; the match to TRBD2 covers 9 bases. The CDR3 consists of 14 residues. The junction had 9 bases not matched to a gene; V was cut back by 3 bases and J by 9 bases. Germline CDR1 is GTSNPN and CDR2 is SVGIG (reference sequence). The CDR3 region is CAWSAGTSLGEQFF. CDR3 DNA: TGTGCCTGGAGCGCCGGGACTAGCTTAGGTGAGCAGTTCTTC.

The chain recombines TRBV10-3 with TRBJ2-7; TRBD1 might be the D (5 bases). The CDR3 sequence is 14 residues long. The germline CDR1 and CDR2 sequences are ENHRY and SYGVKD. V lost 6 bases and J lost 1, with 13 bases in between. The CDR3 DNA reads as TGTGCCATCAGCAACCAGGGAAAATCCTACGAGCAGTACTTC. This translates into CAISNQGKSYEQYF.

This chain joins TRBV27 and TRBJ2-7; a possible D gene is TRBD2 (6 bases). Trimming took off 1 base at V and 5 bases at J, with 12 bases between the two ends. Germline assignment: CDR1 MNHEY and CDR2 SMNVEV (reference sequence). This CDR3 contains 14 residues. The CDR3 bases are TGTGCCAGCAGTTTATTGCCTGGGGGGAACGAGCAGTACTTC. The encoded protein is CASSLLPGGNEQYF.

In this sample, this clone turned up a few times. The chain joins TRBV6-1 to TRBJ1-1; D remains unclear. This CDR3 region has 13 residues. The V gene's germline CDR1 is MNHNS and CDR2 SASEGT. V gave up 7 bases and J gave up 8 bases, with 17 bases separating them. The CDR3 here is CASTRLAGSEAFF. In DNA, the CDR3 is TGTGCCAGCACCCGACTGGCGGGCAGCGAAGCTTTCTTT.

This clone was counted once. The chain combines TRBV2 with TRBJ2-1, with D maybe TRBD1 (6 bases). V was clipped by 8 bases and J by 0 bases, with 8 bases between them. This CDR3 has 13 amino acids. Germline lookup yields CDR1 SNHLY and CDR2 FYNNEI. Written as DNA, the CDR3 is TGTGCCAGCCGAGGGGGCTCCTACAATGAGCAGTTCTTC. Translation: CASRGGSYNEQFF.

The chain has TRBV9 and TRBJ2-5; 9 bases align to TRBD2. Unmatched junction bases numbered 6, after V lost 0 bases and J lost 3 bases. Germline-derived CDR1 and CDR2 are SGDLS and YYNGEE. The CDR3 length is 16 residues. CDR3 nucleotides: TGTGCCAGCAGCGTAGCTGAGACTAGCGGAGAAGAGACCCAGTACTTC. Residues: CASSVAETSGEETQYF.

Here the CDR3 reads CASSLTGGGAIDTQYF. The CDR3 nucleotides read TGTGCCAGCAGCTTAACAGGCGGGGGGGCCATAGATACGCAGTATTTT. The chain uses TRBV7-3 and TRBJ2-3; 9 positions match TRBD2. Trimming cost V 0 bases and J 5 bases; bases outside gene matches: 6. CDR3 length: 16 residues. Germline CDR1 and CDR2: SGHTA and FQGTGA.

Written as DNA, the CDR3 is TGTGCCAGCAGTGACTTGGAGACTAGCGGGAGTCCGCGGACGCAGTATTTT. Translation gives CASSDLETSGSPRTQYF. The chain has TRBV6-4 and TRBJ2-3; 12 bases are a match to TRBD2. CDR1 is MRHNA, CDR2 SNTAGT, per germline. The J segment lost 9 bases and the V segment lost 1 base, leaving 11 bases of the junction unmatched. There are 17 residues in the CDR3.